Each of the 11 T cell receptor beta chains below was sequenced from the same sample in a study of cytomegalovirus exposure and HLA in healthy donors. The PCR was carried out with 60 Vbeta primers and 13 Jbeta primers. Generated by immunoSEQ multiplex PCR, the TCRdb table keeps only in-frame clones and is missing some. The repertoire consists of some 190,000 clones, with 75% to 90% occurring once and the leading ten covering around 0.99%. Sequenced: PBMCs. These receptors originate from a boy between 2 and 10 years old in good health and CMV-seronegative.

The gene calls are TRBV20-1 and TRBJ1-1, with unresolved D. The CDR3 is made up of 10 amino acids. Between the trimmed V and J ends, which lost 6 bases and 7 bases, there was a span of 9 bases. The germline CDR1 and CDR2 sequences are DFQATT and SNEGSKA (reference sequence). The CDR3: CSALGHEAFF. CDR3 DNA sequence: TGCAGTGCCCTAGGCCATGAAGCTTTCTTT.

This chain's CDR3 is CASSLAWLAGSEQFF. The CDR3 nucleotides read TGTGCCAGCAGCTTAGCGTGGCTAGCGGGGAGTGAGCAGTTCTTC. The J gene is TRBJ2-1, the V gene TRBV7-2; 9 bases are shared with TRBD2. This CDR3 has 15 residues. The V and J ends lost 0 bases and 9 bases, in that order; junction bases with no gene match: 6. Germline CDR1 SGHTA, CDR2 FQGNSA. Full variable domain (remainder filled in from reference TRBV7-2 and TRBJ2-1): GAGVSQSPSNKVTEKGKDVELRCDPISGHTALYWYRQSLGQGLEFLIYFQGNSAPDKSGLPSDRFSAERTGGSVSTLTIQRTQQEDSAVYLCASSLAWLAGSEQFFGPGTRLTVL.

This chain uses TRBV4-2 with TRBJ1-5; D remains unclear. This CDR3 has 13 residues. The germline V gene encodes CDR1 LGHNA and CDR2 YNFKEQ. The V gene lost 6 bases and the J gene lost 0 bases, with 6 bases spanning the gap. Here the CDR3 DNA reads TGTGCCAGCAGGGGAGATAGCAATCAGCCCCAGCATTTT. Protein: CASRGDSNQPQHF.

This chain links TRBV6-5 with TRBJ2-5, with D possibly matching TRBD1 (6 bases). The V gene's germline CDR1 is MNHEY and CDR2 SVGAGI. V was clipped by 0 bases and J by 2 bases, with 10 bases between them. CDR3 size: 15 residues. Here the CDR3 reads CASSYSNRAQETQYF. CDR3 DNA sequence: TGTGCCAGCAGTTACTCGAACAGGGCGCAAGAGACCCAGTACTTC.

DNA of the CDR3: TGCGCCAGCAGCTTCGGCAGGGCGGACAATGAGCAGTTCTTC. It specifies CASSFGRADNEQFF. The chain is built from TRBV5-1 and TRBJ2-1, with D perhaps TRBD1 (5 bases). The CDR3 runs to 14 residues. Trimming removed 2 bases from V and 5 bases from J, with 11 bases in between. CDR1 SGHRS and CDR2 YFSETQ come from the germline V gene.

The chain carries TRBV6-5 and TRBJ2-7, with 8 bases lining up with TRBD1. The CDR3 length is 12 residues. From germline, CDR1 is MNHEY and CDR2 SVGAGI. The ends lost 5 bases at V and 5 bases at J; junction bases unmatched: 2. CDR3: CASSQTGDEQYF. In DNA, the CDR3 is TGTGCCAGCAGTCAGACAGGGGACGAGCAGTACTTC.

This chain links TRBV6-5 with TRBJ1-5; D is ambiguous. The germline V gene encodes CDR1 MNHEY and CDR2 SVGAGI. The V and J ends lost 5 bases and 5 bases respectively, with 16 bases between them. This CDR3 has 15 residues. Written as DNA, the CDR3 is TGTGCCAGCAGTGGGTCGGGTATCCGTGATCAGCCCCAGCATTTT. Translated: CASSGSGIRDQPQHF.

The chain is built from TRBV28 and TRBJ2-6; the match to TRBD1 covers 8 bases. Germline V gene data show CDR1 as MDHEN and CDR2 as SYDVKM. This CDR3 spans 16 amino acids. The trim removed 5 bases at V and 4 bases at J, leaving 7 bases unmatched. In DNA form, the CDR3 reads TGTGCCAGCAGTAGACGGACAGGGTACGGGGCCAACGTCCTGACTTTC. It codes for CASSRRTGYGANVLTF. Supplemented by reference TRBV28 and TRBJ2-6, the full variable domain reads DVKVTQSSRYLVKRTGEKVFLECVQDMDHENMFWYRQDPGLGLRLIYFSYDVKMKEKGDIPEGYSVSREKKERFSLILESASTNQTSMYLCASSRRTGYGANVLTFGAGSRLTVL.

This chain uses TRBV6-1 with TRBJ2-1, with 11 bases matching TRBD2. The V and J ends lost 6 bases and 6 bases, in that order; junction bases with no gene match: 7. Germline CDR1 reads MNHNS; CDR2 reads SASEGT. The CDR3 length is 15 residues. The CDR3 here is CASSPGTSGFNEQFF. CDR3 sequence (DNA): TGTGCCAGCAGCCCCGGGACTAGCGGATTCAATGAGCAGTTCTTC.

The chain carries TRBV5-1 and TRBJ2-5; TRBD2 is a possible D gene (6 bases). V was clipped by 4 bases and J by 3 bases, with 10 bases between them. CDR3 length: 13 residues. In germline, CDR1 is SGHRS, CDR2 YFSETQ. CDR3 coding DNA: TGCGCCAGCAGCACGGGACTTAAAGAGACCCAGTACTTC. Translating gives CASSTGLKETQYF.

On this clone itself: Distinct nucleotide sequences in the sample also encode this CDR3. The rearrangement uses TRBV7-9 and TRBJ1-6, with TRBD1 as a possible D gene (6 bases). The CDR3 is made up of 15 amino acids. The V end lost 0 bases, the J end lost 7 bases, and 10 bases lay between the germline ends. The germline CDR1 and CDR2 sequences are SEHNR and FQNEAQ (reference sequence). For the CDR3, the DNA is TGTGCCAGCAGCTTAGCAGGGGGTGGAAATTCACCCCTCCACTTT. It specifies CASSLAGGGNSPLHF.